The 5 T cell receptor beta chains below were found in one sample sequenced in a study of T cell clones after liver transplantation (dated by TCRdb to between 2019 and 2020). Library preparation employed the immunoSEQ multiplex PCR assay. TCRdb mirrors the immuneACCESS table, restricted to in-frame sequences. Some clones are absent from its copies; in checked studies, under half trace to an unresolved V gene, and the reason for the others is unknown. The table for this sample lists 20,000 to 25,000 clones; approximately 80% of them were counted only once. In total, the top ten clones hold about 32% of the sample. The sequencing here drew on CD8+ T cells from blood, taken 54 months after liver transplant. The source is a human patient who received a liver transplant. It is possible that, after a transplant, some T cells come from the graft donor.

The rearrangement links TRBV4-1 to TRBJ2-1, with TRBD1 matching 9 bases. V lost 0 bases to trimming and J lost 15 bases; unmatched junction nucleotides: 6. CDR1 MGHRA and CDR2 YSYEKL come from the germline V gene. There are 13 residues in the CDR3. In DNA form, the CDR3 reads TGCGCCAGCAGCCAAGATGGGGGACAGGGTCGGTTCTTC. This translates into CASSQDGGQGRFF.

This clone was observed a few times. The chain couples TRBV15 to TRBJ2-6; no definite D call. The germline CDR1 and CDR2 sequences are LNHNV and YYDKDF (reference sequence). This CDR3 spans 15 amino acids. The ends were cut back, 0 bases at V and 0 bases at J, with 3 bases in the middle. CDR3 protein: CATSREGSGANVLTF. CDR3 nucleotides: TGTGCCACCAGCAGAGAGGGCTCTGGGGCCAACGTCCTGACTTTC.

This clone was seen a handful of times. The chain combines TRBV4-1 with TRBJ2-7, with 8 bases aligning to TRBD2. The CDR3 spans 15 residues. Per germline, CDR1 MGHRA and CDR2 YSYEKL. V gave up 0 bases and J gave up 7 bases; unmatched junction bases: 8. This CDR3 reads CASSQDSSGGWEQYF. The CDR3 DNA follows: TGCGCCAGCAGCCAAGATTCCAGCGGGGGTTGGGAGCAGTACTTC.

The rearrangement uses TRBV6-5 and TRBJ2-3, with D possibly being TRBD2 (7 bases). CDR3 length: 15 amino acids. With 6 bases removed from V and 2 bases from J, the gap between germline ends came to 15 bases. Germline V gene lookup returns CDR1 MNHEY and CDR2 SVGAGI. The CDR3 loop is CASSGRGADTDTQYF. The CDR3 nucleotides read TGTGCCAGCAGCGGCCGGGGGGCTGACACAGATACGCAGTATTTT.

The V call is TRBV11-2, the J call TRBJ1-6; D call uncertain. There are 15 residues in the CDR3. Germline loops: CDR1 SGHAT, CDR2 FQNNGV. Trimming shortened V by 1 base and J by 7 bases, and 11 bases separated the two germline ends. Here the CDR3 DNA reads TGTGCCAGCAGCTTAGGGGCAGCTTCAAATTCACCCCTCCACTTT. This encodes CASSLGAASNSPLHF.